The clone carrying this T cell receptor beta chain was seen only a few times. Its specificity is unknown. The CDR3 runs to 15 residues. Trimming left V 2 bases short and J 8 bases short, with 18 bases between. The TCR beta CDR3 regions underwent amplification using RNA transcripts as the source. TCR CDR3 regions were first amplified by RT-PCR with HTBI primers. TCRdb re-derived calls from the multiplex PCR reads in MiXCR, one entry per CDR3 protein. Here the sample spans under 400,000 distinct CDR3 sequences, around 25% being singletons. Exclusions: uncontrolled infection, other autoimmune disease, pregnancy, lactation. This specimen belongs to a study of T cells in Graves' hyperthyroidism and ophthalmopathy. On the study more broadly: The authors collected peripheral blood at initial diagnosis, before any treatment.

Whole-study findings and limits: Patients with ophthalmopathy were separated from those with stable hyperthyroidism by a 13 V-J model. Ophthalmopathy prediction by the model preceded onset by a median 6.5 months.

The J gene is TRBJ1-2, the V gene TRBV12-3 or TRBV12-4, with D possibly TRBD1 on 5 matching bases. The TCR originated in a man aged 50 to 59 with Graves' hyperthyroidism. The sample taken for sequencing was blood. CDR3 nucleotide sequence: TGTGCCAGCAGTTTAAGTACGGGGGGGTCTATCGGCTACACCTTC. Its translation is CASSLSTGGSIGYTF.